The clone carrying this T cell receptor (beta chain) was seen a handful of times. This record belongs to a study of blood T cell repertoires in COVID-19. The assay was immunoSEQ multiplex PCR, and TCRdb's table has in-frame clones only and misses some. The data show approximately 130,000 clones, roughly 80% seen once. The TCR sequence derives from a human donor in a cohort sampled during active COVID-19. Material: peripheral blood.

The CDR3 DNA reads as TGTGCCAGCAGCTCTACCGGGACAGGAGAAATGAGGAGCTCCTACGAGCAGTACTTC. Translated, it gives CASSSTGTGEMRSSYEQYF. The rearrangement uses TRBV7-9 and TRBJ2-7, with 8 bases lining up with TRBD1. With V trimmed by 4 bases and J by 0 bases, 17 bases remained unmatched. Per the germline V gene, CDR1 is SEHNR and CDR2 is FQNEAQ (reference sequence). This CDR3 comprises 19 residues.